The present entry profiles one T cell receptor beta chain with its context. Germline CDR1 reads SGHTA; CDR2 reads FQGNSA. The CDR3 has 11 amino acids. With 5 bases removed from V and 5 bases from J, the gap between germline ends came to 6 bases. This sample is drawn from a study of cytomegalovirus exposure and HLA in healthy donors. 60 Vbeta and 13 Jbeta primers were used in PCR. The table came from immunoSEQ multiplex PCR; TCRdb's copy has only in-frame clones and leaves some out. Among fewer than 120,000 clones listed, about four fifths were seen once. This sequence was found in a woman aged 55-70 years in good health and CMV-seropositive. The J gene is TRBJ2-5, the V gene TRBV7-2; D unresolved. The sequenced sample consisted of PBMCs. CDR3 in amino acids: CASSIMETQYF. The CDR3 DNA follows: TGTGCCAGCAGCATTATGGAGACCCAGTACTTC.